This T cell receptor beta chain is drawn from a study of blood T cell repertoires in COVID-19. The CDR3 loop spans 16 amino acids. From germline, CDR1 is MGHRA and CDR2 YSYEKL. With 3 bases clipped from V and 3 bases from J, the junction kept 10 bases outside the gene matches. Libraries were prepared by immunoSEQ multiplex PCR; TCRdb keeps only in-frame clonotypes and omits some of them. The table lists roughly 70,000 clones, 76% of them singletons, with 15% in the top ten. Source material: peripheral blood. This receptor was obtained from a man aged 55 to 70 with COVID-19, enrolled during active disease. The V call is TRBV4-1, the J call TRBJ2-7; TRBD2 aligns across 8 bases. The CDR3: CASSHPTPAGVYEQYF. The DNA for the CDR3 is TGCGCCAGCAGCCACCCGACCCCAGCGGGAGTCTACGAGCAGTACTTC.